The clone carrying this T cell receptor beta chain was seen a single time. Its antigen is currently unknown. The data belong to a study of Ad26.COV2.S vaccination and SARS-CoV-2 variants. Findings and limits, study-wide: An underestimation of total T cell responses may have resulted from the TCR breadth and depth analyses. Post-vaccination spike-specific CD8+ and CD4+ T cell responses reportedly had substantial breadth. Vaccine and placebo groups showed comparable non-spike TCR breadth.

Regarding treatment: some 19 received Ad26.COV2.S at low or high dose, single or two shots; roughly five received placebo; per-sample allocation not given. The investigators took samples on day 63 after the first vaccine or placebo injection. A Boston adult aged 18-55 years was the donor. CDR1 LGHNA and CDR2 YNFKEQ come from the germline V gene. Between the trimmed V and J ends, which lost 3 bases and 13 bases, there was a span of 16 bases. This CDR3 has 13 residues. Assay: immunoSEQ multiplex PCR; the TCRdb copy retains only in-frame clones and omits some. The sample consists of some 420,000 clones, approximately 90% of them appearing once.

The sample in question was peripheral blood, obtained in a trial of Ad26.COV2.S vaccine versus placebo. The clonotype was recovered from a person between 18 and 59 years old who received the Ad26.COV2.S COVID-19 vaccine or a placebo. The V gene is TRBV4-2, the J gene TRBJ2-1; TRBD2 is a possible D gene (6 bases). Here the CDR3 DNA reads TGTGCCAGCAGCCAGTCCTTGGGACTCCCCCAGTTCTTC. As protein: CASSQSLGLPQFF.